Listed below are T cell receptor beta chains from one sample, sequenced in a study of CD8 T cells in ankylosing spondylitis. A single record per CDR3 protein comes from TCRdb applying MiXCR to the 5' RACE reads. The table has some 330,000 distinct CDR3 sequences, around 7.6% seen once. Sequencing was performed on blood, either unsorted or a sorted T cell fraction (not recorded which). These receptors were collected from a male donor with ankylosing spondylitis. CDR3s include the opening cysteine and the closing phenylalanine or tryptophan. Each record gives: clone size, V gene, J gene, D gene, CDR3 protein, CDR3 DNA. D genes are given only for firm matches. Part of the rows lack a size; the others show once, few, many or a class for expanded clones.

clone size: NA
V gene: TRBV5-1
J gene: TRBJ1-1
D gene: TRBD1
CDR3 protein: CASATGAPNTEAFF
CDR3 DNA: TGCGCCAGCGCGACAGGGGCCCCGAACACTGAAGCTTTCTTT

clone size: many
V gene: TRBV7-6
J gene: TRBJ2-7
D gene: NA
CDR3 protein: CASSSHTDSYEQYF
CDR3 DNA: TGTGCCAGCAGCTCCCATACAGACAGCTACGAGCAGTACTTC

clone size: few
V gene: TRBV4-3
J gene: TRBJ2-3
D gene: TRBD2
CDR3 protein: CASSQDSGGSTDTQYF
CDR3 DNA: TGCGCCAGCAGCCAAGATTCGGGGGGGAGCACAGATACGCAGTATTTT

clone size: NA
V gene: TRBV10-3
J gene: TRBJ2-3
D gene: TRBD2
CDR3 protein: CAIRTLAGGSDTQYF
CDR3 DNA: TGTGCCATCAGGACCTTAGCGGGAGGTTCAGATACGCAGTATTTT

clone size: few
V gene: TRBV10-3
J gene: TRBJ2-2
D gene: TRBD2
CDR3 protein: CAIALRAGGVANTGELFF
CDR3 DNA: TGTGCCATCGCCCTCCGGGCGGGGGGGGTCGCGAACACCGGGGAGCTGTTTTTT

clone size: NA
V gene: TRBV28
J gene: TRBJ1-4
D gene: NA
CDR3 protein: CASGEGTNEKLFF
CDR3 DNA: TGTGCCAGCGGGGAGGGAACTAATGAAAAACTGTTTTTT

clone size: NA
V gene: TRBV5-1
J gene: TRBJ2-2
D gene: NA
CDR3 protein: CASSLAGSVYTGELFF
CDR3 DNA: TGCGCCAGCAGCTTGGCCGGTAGTGTCTACACCGGGGAGCTGTTTTTT

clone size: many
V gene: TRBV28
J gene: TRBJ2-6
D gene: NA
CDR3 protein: CASSLRRSGANVLTF
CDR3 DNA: TGTGCCAGCAGTTTACGGCGCTCTGGGGCCAACGTCCTGACTTTC

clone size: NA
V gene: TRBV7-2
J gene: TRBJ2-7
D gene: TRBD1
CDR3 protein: CASSPWDRGREQYF
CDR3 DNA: TGTGCCAGCAGCCCATGGGACAGGGGCCGGGAGCAGTACTTC

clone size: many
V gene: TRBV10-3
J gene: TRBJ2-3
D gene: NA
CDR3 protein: CATTGAGNTQYF
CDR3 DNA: TGTGCCACGACGGGGGCCGGAAATACGCAGTATTTT

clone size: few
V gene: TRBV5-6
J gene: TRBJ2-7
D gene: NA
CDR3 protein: CASSTRTYEQYF
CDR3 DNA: TGTGCCAGCAGCACCCGTACCTACGAGCAGTACTTC

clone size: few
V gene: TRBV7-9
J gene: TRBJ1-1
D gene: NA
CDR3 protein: CASSLALGFSTEAFF
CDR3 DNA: TGTGCCAGCAGCTTAGCGCTCGGTTTCTCAACTGAAGCTTTCTTT

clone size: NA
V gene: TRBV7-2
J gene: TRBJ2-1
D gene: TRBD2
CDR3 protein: CASSLAGLAGVGEQFF
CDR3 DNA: TGTGCCAGCAGCTTAGCGGGACTAGCGGGAGTCGGTGAGCAGTTCTTC

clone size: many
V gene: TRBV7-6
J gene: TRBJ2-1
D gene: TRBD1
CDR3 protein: CASSLYRGNEQFF
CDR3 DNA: TGTGCCAGCAGCTTGTACAGGGGAAATGAGCAGTTCTTC

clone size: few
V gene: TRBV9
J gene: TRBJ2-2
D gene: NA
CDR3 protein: CASSVERTGNTGELFF
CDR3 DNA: TGTGCCAGCAGCGTGGAGAGGACCGGGAACACCGGGGAGCTGTTTTTT

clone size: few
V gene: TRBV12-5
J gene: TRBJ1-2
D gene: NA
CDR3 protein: CASGLGEYNYGYTF
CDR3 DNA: TGTGCTAGTGGTTTGGGGGAGTATAACTATGGCTACACCTTC

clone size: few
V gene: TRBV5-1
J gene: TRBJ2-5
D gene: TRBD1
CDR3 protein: CASSWTGTQETQYF
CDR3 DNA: TGCGCCAGCTCATGGACAGGGACCCAAGAGACCCAGTACTTC

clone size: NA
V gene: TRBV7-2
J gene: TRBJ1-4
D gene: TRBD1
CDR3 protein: CASSLVLQGSEKLFF
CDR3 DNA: TGTGCCAGCAGCTTAGTATTACAGGGGAGTGAAAAACTGTTTTTT

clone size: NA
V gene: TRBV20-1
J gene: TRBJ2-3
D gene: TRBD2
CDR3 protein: CSAGRTSGSSDTQYF
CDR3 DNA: TGCAGTGCGGGGCGGACTAGCGGGAGTTCCGATACGCAGTATTTT